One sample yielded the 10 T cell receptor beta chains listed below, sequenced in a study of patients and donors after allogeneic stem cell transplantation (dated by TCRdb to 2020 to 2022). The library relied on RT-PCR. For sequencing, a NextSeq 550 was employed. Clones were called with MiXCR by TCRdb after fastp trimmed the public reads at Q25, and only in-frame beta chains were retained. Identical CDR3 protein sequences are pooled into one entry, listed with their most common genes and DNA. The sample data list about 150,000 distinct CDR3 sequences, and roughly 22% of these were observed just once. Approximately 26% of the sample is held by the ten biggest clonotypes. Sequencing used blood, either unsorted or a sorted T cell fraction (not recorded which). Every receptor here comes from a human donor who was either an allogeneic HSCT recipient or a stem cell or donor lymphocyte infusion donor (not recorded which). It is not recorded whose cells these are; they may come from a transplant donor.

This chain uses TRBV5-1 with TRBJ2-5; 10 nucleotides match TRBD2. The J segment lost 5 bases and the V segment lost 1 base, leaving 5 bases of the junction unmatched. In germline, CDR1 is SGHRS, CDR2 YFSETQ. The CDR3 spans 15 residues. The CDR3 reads CASSLLAGVGETQYF. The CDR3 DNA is TGCGCCAGCAGCTTGCTAGCGGGAGTCGGGGAGACCCAGTACTTC.

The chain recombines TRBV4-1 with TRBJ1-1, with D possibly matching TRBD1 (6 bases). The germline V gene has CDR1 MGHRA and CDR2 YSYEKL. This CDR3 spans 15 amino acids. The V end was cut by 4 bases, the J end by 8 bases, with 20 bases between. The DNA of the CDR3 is TGCGCCAGCAGCCGCCTACAGGGAAACGGGCGGGAAGCTTTCTTT. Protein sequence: CASSRLQGNGREAFF.

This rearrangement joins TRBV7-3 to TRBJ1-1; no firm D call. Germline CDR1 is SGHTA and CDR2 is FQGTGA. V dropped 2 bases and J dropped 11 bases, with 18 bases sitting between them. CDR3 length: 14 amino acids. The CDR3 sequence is CASSLRREHSRAFF. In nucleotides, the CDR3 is TGTGCCAGCAGCTTACGGCGGGAGCACAGCCGGGCTTTCTTT.

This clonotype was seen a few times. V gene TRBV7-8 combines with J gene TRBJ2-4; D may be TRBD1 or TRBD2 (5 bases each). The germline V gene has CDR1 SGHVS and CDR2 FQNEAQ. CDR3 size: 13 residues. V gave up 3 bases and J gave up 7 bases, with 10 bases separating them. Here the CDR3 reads CASSFLGANIQYF. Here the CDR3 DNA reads TGTGCCAGCAGCTTTCTCGGGGCGAACATTCAGTACTTC.

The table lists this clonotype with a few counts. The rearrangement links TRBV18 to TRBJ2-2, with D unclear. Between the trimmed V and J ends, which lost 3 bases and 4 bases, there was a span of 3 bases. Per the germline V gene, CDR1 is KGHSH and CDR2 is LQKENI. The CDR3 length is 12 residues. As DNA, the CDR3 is TGTGCCAGCTCACCGATCACCGGGGAGCTGTTTTTT. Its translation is CASSPITGELFF. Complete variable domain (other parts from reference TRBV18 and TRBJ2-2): NAGVMQNPRHLVRRRGQEARLRCSPMKGHSHVYWYRQLPEEGLKFMVYLQKENIIDESGMPKERFSAEFPKEGPSILRIQQVVRGDSAAYFCASSPITGELFFGEGSRLTVL.

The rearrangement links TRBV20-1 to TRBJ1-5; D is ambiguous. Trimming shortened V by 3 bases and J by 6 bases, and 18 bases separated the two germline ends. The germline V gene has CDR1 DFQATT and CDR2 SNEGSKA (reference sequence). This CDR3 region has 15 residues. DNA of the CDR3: TGCAGTGCTAGTGGGCTGGTAAGAGGTATTCAGCCCCAGCATTTT. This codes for CSASGLVRGIQPQHF.

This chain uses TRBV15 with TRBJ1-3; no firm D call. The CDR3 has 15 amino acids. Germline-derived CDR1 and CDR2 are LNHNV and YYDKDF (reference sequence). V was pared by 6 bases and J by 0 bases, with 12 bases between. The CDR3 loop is CATRSDWASGNTIYF. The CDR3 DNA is TGTGCCACCAGGTCAGACTGGGCCTCTGGAAACACCATATATTTT.

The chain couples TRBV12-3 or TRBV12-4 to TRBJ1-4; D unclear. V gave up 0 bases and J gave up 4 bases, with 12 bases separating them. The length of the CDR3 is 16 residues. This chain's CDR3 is CASSLARERDNEKLFF. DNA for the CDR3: TGTGCCAGCAGTTTAGCGCGCGAACGAGATAATGAAAAACTGTTTTTT.

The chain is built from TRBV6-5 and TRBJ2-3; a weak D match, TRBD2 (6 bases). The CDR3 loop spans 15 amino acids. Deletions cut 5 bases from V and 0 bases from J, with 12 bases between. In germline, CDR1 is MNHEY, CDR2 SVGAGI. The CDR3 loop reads CASSPELASTDTQYF. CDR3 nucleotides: TGTGCCAGCAGTCCGGAACTAGCTAGCACAGATACGCAGTATTTT.

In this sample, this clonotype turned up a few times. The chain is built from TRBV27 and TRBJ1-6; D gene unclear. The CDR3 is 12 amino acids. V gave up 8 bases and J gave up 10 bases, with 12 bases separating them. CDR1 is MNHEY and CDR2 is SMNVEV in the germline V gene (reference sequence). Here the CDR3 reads CASALIGSPLHF. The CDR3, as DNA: TGTGCCAGCGCTTTAATAGGATCACCCCTCCACTTT.